This is a list of T cell receptor beta chains from one sample in a study of T cells in Graves' hyperthyroidism and ophthalmopathy. TCRdb used MiXCR to reprocess the multiplex PCR reads, holding one entry per CDR3 protein. Of roughly 500,000 distinct CDR3 sequences in the sample, 40% to 50% were seen once. Input material: peripheral blood or thyroid tissue (not recorded which). Receptors originate from an adult woman with Graves' disease, either hyperthyroidism or ophthalmopathy (not recorded which). The CDR3 runs from the conserved cysteine through the conserved F or W. D genes are given only for firm matches. For some rows the clone size is stated as once, few or many, or as a class when expanded; others skip it.

J: TRBJ1-1
V: TRBV5-1
size: .
D: TRBD1
DNA: TGCGCCAGCAGCGTCTCGGGACAGGCTAGGGGCACTGAAGCTTTCTTT
CDR3: CASSVSGQARGTEAFF

J: TRBJ2-7
V: TRBV10-3
size: many
D: .
DNA: TGTGCCATCAGTGAGAAGGGCATAACCTACGAGCAGTACTTC
CDR3: CAISEKGITYEQYF

J: TRBJ2-7
V: TRBV6-1
size: .
D: TRBD1
DNA: TGTGCCAGCAGTGAAGGGACAGGGATAGCCTACGAGCAGTACTTC
CDR3: CASSEGTGIAYEQYF

J: TRBJ2-6
V: TRBV29-1
size: .
D: .
DNA: TGCAGCGTTGGCAGAACGGACGCTTCTGGGGCCAACGTCCTGACTTTC
CDR3: CSVGRTDASGANVLTF

J: TRBJ1-5
V: TRBV24-1
size: .
D: .
DNA: TGTGCCACCAGTGATTTGTACAATGAGCAGCCCCAGCATTTT
CDR3: CATSDLYNEQPQHF

J: TRBJ1-1
V: TRBV20-1
size: .
D: TRBD1
DNA: TGCAGTGCTAGAGGGGGGACAGGGGAACCGAACACTGAAGCTTTCTTT
CDR3: CSARGGTGEPNTEAFF

J: TRBJ1-1
V: TRBV6-5
size: .
D: .
DNA: TGTGCCAGCAGTTACATGGCACCCGTGAACACTGAAGCTTTCTTT
CDR3: CASSYMAPVNTEAFF

J: TRBJ2-7
V: TRBV10-3
size: .
D: .
DNA: TGTGCCATCAGTGCGGCAGGGTCGAACTACGAGCAGTACTTC
CDR3: CAISAAGSNYEQYF

J: TRBJ1-6
V: TRBV12-3/TRBV12-4
size: .
D: .
DNA: TGTGCCAGCAGTTTAGAGGGCAGGGGAAGTTCACCCCTCCACTTT
CDR3: CASSLEGRGSSPLHF

J: TRBJ1-1
V: TRBV7-8
size: .
D: .
DNA: TGTGCCAGCAGCGCGACAGCTGACACTGAAGCTTTCTTT
CDR3: CASSATADTEAFF

J: TRBJ1-2
V: TRBV18
size: .
D: TRBD1
DNA: TGTGCCAGCTCACAGACAGGGACCGCCTATGGCTACACCTTC
CDR3: CASSQTGTAYGYTF

J: TRBJ1-1
V: TRBV10-3
size: .
D: .
DNA: TGTGCCATCATGGGGGGAGGGGCAAACACTGAAGCTTTCTTT
CDR3: CAIMGGGANTEAFF

J: TRBJ1-2
V: TRBV6-1
size: .
D: TRBD1
DNA: TGTGCCAGCAGTAGACAGGGGACCTATGGCTACACCTTC
CDR3: CASSRQGTYGYTF

J: TRBJ1-1
V: TRBV20-1
size: many
D: TRBD1
DNA: TGCAGTGCCCAGCAGGGGGGATGGACTGAAGCTTTCTTT
CDR3: CSAQQGGWTEAFF

J: TRBJ2-7
V: TRBV19
size: .
D: .
DNA: TGTGCCAGTAGACCAAGTTGGGATAACGAGCAGTACTTC
CDR3: CASRPSWDNEQYF

J: TRBJ1-5
V: TRBV29-1
size: .
D: .
DNA: TGCAGCGTTGAAGGTGGGGAAAATCAGCCCCAGCATTTT
CDR3: CSVEGGENQPQHF

J: TRBJ1-3
V: TRBV6-2/TRBV6-3
size: few
D: .
DNA: TGTGCCAGCAGTACAAAACCGGGACGTACCGGAAACACCATATATTTT
CDR3: CASSTKPGRTGNTIYF

J: TRBJ1-2
V: TRBV2
size: .
D: TRBD1
DNA: TGTGCCAGCAGGCCCGGGGACAGAAACTATGGCTACACCTTC
CDR3: CASRPGDRNYGYTF

J: TRBJ1-3
V: TRBV29-1
size: .
D: .
DNA: TGCAGCGTTGAAGATTCGACTAAAGGAGGAAACACCATATATTTT
CDR3: CSVEDSTKGGNTIYF

J: TRBJ1-5
V: TRBV19
size: .
D: .
DNA: TGTGCCAGTAAGACGGGCCCCCAGCCCCAGCATTTT
CDR3: CASKTGPQPQHF

J: TRBJ2-5
V: TRBV20-1
size: .
D: TRBD1
DNA: TGCAGTGCTACCGGGACAGGGGGCGGAGAGACCCAGTACTTC
CDR3: CSATGTGGGETQYF

J: TRBJ2-7
V: TRBV5-1
size: .
D: .
DNA: TGCGCCGGTCAGAAGTCTTCTGGGGCCAACGAGCAGTACTTC
CDR3: CAGQKSSGANEQYF

J: TRBJ1-2
V: TRBV10-3
size: .
D: TRBD1
DNA: TGTGCCACCCTAAATGGGACAGGGGGCGGGCACTATGGCTACACCTTC
CDR3: CATLNGTGGGHYGYTF

J: TRBJ2-2
V: TRBV5-1
size: few
D: TRBD1
DNA: TGCGCCAGCAGCTTGGGACCCGGGACAGGGAGCACCGGGGAGCTGTTTTTT
CDR3: CASSLGPGTGSTGELFF

J: TRBJ2-3
V: TRBV5-5
size: few
D: .
DNA: TGTGCCAGCAGCTTAGGAAGCCCGCCAGATACGCAGTATTTT
CDR3: CASSLGSPPDTQYF

J: TRBJ2-7
V: TRBV20-1
size: many
D: TRBD1
DNA: TGCAGTGCCTCGACAGGGGGCGGATACGAGCAGTACTTC
CDR3: CSASTGGGYEQYF

J: TRBJ1-4
V: TRBV20-1
size: .
D: .
DNA: TGCAGTGCTGTGGGACCGCGTTTTGAAAAACTGTTTTTT
CDR3: CSAVGPRFEKLFF

J: TRBJ1-1
V: TRBV25-1
size: .
D: .
DNA: TGTGCCAGCATCGCAACAGCATACACTGAAGCTTTCTTT
CDR3: CASIATAYTEAFF

J: TRBJ1-3
V: TRBV7-2
size: .
D: .
DNA: TGCGCCAGCAGCCAGCGGGACACCATATATTTT
CDR3: CASSQRDTIYF

J: TRBJ1-5
V: TRBV6-5
size: .
D: TRBD1
DNA: TGTGCCAGCAGCTTAACAGGGGCAGGGAATCAGCCCCAGCATTTT
CDR3: CASSLTGAGNQPQHF

J: TRBJ1-5
V: TRBV7-6
size: .
D: TRBD1
DNA: TGTGCCAGCAGCCACCGGGACAGTAAGCATTTT
CDR3: CASSHRDSKHF

J: TRBJ2-2
V: TRBV2
size: .
D: .
DNA: TGTGCCAGCAGACCAGCTGCTCGGGGCGGCGGGGAGCTGTTTTTT
CDR3: CASRPAARGGGELFF

J: TRBJ2-7
V: TRBV12-3/TRBV12-4
size: .
D: TRBD2
DNA: TGTGCCAGTTCGGGGGGGCCCTACGAGCAGTACTTC
CDR3: CASSGGPYEQYF

J: TRBJ1-2
V: TRBV29-1
size: .
D: .
DNA: TGCAGCGTTACTGACCGTAACTATGGCTACACCTTC
CDR3: CSVTDRNYGYTF

J: TRBJ2-3
V: TRBV28
size: .
D: .
DNA: TGTGCCAGCAGTACCAGCGCGTTCACAGATACGCAGTATTTT
CDR3: CASSTSAFTDTQYF

J: TRBJ1-1
V: TRBV7-8
size: .
D: .
DNA: TGTGCCAGCAGCATCGGACAGCTTAAGAGCACTGAAGCTTTCTTT
CDR3: CASSIGQLKSTEAFF

J: TRBJ1-2
V: TRBV7-3
size: .
D: .
DNA: TGTGCCAGCAGCCAAGTCTCGGGGAATGGTGGCTGCACCTTC
CDR3: CASSQVSGNGGCTF

J: TRBJ2-2
V: TRBV20-1
size: .
D: .
DNA: TGCAGTGGGACGAAGCAGACTAACACCGGGGAGCTGTTTTTT
CDR3: CSGTKQTNTGELFF

J: TRBJ1-1
V: TRBV13
size: many
D: .
DNA: TGTGCCAGCAGCTACAGGGATTGGACTGAAGCTTTCTTT
CDR3: CASSYRDWTEAFF

J: TRBJ1-1
V: TRBV6-5
size: .
D: TRBD1
DNA: TGTGCCAGCGGACTTGACAGGGGGACTATTATGAACACTGAAGCTTTCTTT
CDR3: CASGLDRGTIMNTEAFF

J: TRBJ1-3
V: TRBV25-1
size: many
D: .
DNA: TGTGCCAGCAGTGCATTTGGAAACACCATATATTTT
CDR3: CASSAFGNTIYF

J: TRBJ2-1
V: TRBV10-3
size: few
D: .
DNA: TGTGCCATCAGTGAGGTGGGGGATCCTCGGAATGAGCAGTTCTTC
CDR3: CAISEVGDPRNEQFF

J: TRBJ1-2
V: TRBV20-1
size: many
D: .
DNA: TGCAGTGCTAGTGAGGGAAACTATGGCTACACCTTC
CDR3: CSASEGNYGYTF

J: TRBJ1-2
V: TRBV19
size: .
D: .
DNA: TGTGCCCGGTCCGGGACACCTATCCCTAACTATGGCTACACCTTC
CDR3: CARSGTPIPNYGYTF

J: TRBJ2-2
V: TRBV13
size: .
D: TRBD1
DNA: TGTGCCAGCAGCTCTGGTGGCAGACAGGGTCACACCGGGGAGCTGTTTTTT
CDR3: CASSSGGRQGHTGELFF